The present TCR beta chain was sequenced within a study of early T cells in non-severe SARS-CoV-2 infection. On the study more broadly: Bulk RNA taken from unsorted whole blood was sequenced, leaving chains unpaired.

This clonotype was counted between two and nine times. V was pared by 1 base and J by 5 bases, with 8 bases between. CDR1 is SEHNR, CDR2 FQNEAQ, per germline (reference sequence). The CDR3 has 14 residues. TCRdb redid the calling of the 5' RACE reads with MiXCR, one entry per CDR3 protein. The sample carries 25,000 to 35,000 distinct CDR3 sequences, around 7% recorded once. The clonotype comes from an adult who was a healthcare worker with PCR-confirmed SARS-CoV-2 infection or an uninfected control (not recorded which). The chain carries TRBV7-9 and TRBJ1-4; the D is unclear. The source material was whole blood. CDR3 nucleotide sequence: TGTGCCAGCAGCTTAGTCAACGGGAATGAAAAACTGTTTTTT. It codes for CASSLVNGNEKLFF. The entire variable domain, with the rest obtained from reference TRBV7-9 and TRBJ1-4, is as follows: DTGVSQNPRHKITKRGQNVTFRCDPISEHNRLYWYRQTLGQGPEFLTYFQNEAQLEKSRLLSDRFSAERPKGSFSTLEIQRTEQGDSAMYLCASSLVNGNEKLFFGSGTQLSVL.